This passage covers 7 T cell receptor beta chains from one sample sequenced in a study of T cells in Graves' hyperthyroidism and ophthalmopathy. Amplified TCR beta CDR3 regions derived from RNA transcripts. When the TCR CDR3 underwent first-round RT-PCR, the HTBI primer set was used. TCRdb independently ran MiXCR on the multiplex PCR reads; one entry per CDR3 protein. The repertoire holds some 210,000 distinct CDR3 sequences, with about 15% as singletons. Material for sequencing was blood. The receptors here all came from a middle-aged man with Graves' hyperthyroidism.

Only a few counts were recorded for this clonotype. This sequence joins TRBV6-1 and TRBJ2-1; 7 positions agree with TRBD1. V was pared by 5 bases and J by 7 bases, with 14 bases of the junction left unmatched. CDR3 length: 16 amino acids. CDR1 is MNHNS and CDR2 is SASEGT in the germline V gene. The CDR3 here is CASSPPGEGAWNEQFF. The DNA of the CDR3 is TGTGCCAGCAGTCCCCCAGGAGAGGGGGCGTGGAATGAGCAGTTCTTC.

This clonotype was seen repeatedly, ten times or more. The rearrangement joins TRBV7-2 to TRBJ1-3; 7 bases fit TRBD1. Germline CDR1 SGHTA, CDR2 FQGNSA. The CDR3 extends over 15 amino acids. V lost 0 bases and J lost 2; bases outside the gene matches: 1. This chain's CDR3 is CASSLATGTGNTIYF. Written as DNA, the CDR3 is TGTGCCAGCAGCTTAGCGACAGGGACTGGAAACACCATATATTTT.

This clonotype was picked up a small number of times. The chain combines TRBV9 with TRBJ2-1; D unclear. V lost 0 bases and J 5 bases, leaving 15 bases between the germline ends. Germline V lookup: CDR1 SGDLS, CDR2 YYNGEE. The CDR3 contains 16 residues. The CDR3 loop is CASSVGTPQNHNEQFF. In DNA form, the CDR3 reads TGTGCCAGCAGCGTAGGTACTCCTCAGAACCACAATGAGCAGTTCTTC.

The chain joins TRBV3-1 to TRBJ2-7; TRBD1 matches at 8 bases. The ends lost 3 bases at V and 5 bases at J; junction bases unmatched: 9. The CDR3 has 15 amino acids. Germline V gene data show CDR1 as LGHDT and CDR2 as YNNKEL (reference sequence). This CDR3 reads CASSQSSGGSDEQYF. CDR3 DNA: TGTGCCAGCAGCCAGTCTTCAGGGGGCAGCGACGAGCAGTACTTC.

The chain uses TRBV12-3 or TRBV12-4 and TRBJ1-3, with TRBD1 as a possible D gene (6 bases). The CDR3 is 17 residues long. V lost 7 bases, J lost 0 bases, and 19 bases lay in between. CDR3 nucleotides: TGTGCCAGCACCCCTTATGGGGGGCAACCCTCTGGAAACACCATATATTTT. Residues: CASTPYGGQPSGNTIYF.

The chain uses TRBV29-1 and TRBJ1-1; the D gene is possibly TRBD1 (6 bases). Trimming left V 6 bases short and J 3 bases short, with 14 bases between. CDR3 size: 13 residues. The germline CDR1 and CDR2 sequences are SQVTM and ANQGSEA. In nucleotides, the CDR3 is TGCAGCGTGCCGGGGGCCACGGACACTGAAGCTTTCTTT. The encoded protein is CSVPGATDTEAFF.

The rearrangement links TRBV27 to TRBJ2-1, with TRBD1 matching 8 bases. The J segment lost 4 bases and the V segment lost 6 bases, leaving 2 bases of the junction unmatched. Per germline, CDR1 MNHEY and CDR2 SMNVEV (reference sequence). The CDR3 has 13 residues. The CDR3 loop reads CASRDREYNEQFF. CDR3 bases: TGTGCCAGCAGGGACAGGGAATACAATGAGCAGTTCTTC.